This T cell receptor beta chain came from a study of T cell responses to AZD1222 COVID-19 vaccine (dated by TCRdb to the early 2020s). As for the study more broadly: AZD1222 recipients whose second dose came at about 4 weeks and those whose second dose came at about 12 weeks were combined into one group, since spike-specific TCR depth and breadth did not differ between the two schedules. Trial participants were enrolled into age subgroups of 18-55, 56-69 and 70-plus years, which contained 148, 28 and 57 TCR-sequenced participants, respectively. A total of under 250 trial participants underwent TCR sequencing, of whom 207 had received two doses of AZD1222 and some 25 had received two doses of the MenACWY control vaccine. General findings and caveats noted by the study authors: The 56-69-year group was small, and its depth increase did not reach significance, likely because of low power. Conclusions about previously exposed vaccinees were limited because only six or seven AZD1222 recipients were SARS-CoV-2 seropositive at baseline. Because no day 14 peak-response samples were available, repertoires were characterized only after the peak T cell response. Nearly half of unique spike-specific TCRs reportedly recognized epitopes outside regions mutated in the B.1.351 and B.1.1.7 variants. Vaccine-associated CD4 TCRs spanned the whole spike protein, with dominant responses in regions 160-218 and 743-854. Participants were mostly white British and included more females than males, and it was suggested by the authors that clonal diversity may have been underestimated. After two AZD1222 doses, spike-specific TCR breadth and depth were significantly higher than at day 0 and than in MenACWY recipients.

As for this clone: The antigen it binds to is not known. No base qualities exist here, and no much larger clone lies one base off it.

What this sample's time point label stands for: baseline before first vaccination. Vaccinee samples were obtained from the UK trials COV001 and COV002, which included a single-blind randomized controlled phase 2/3 trial of AZD1222 (ChAdOx1 nCoV-19) in healthy adults. For TCRbeta chain sequencing, PBMC samples were collected from trial participants at day 0 and at day 28 after the second dose. CDR1 and CDR2, per the germline V gene (reference sequence), are LGHDT and YNNKEL. Inclusive of the bounding cysteine and phenylalanine, the CDR3 is 12 residues long. Solely the CDR3 DNA is kept, with 36 bases framed from the first base. The junction carries 8 bases between V and J, which are trimmed by 6 bases and 8 bases respectively. The CDR3 regions of human TCRbeta chains were subjected to immunosequencing. Turning to the authors' computational methods: Repertoire TCRs were matched against a reference library of SARS-CoV-2-specific TCRs generated with the MIRA antigen-specificity platform. Breadth was defined as the fraction of unique TCRs that were SARS-CoV-2-associated, and depth was defined as the fraction of total T cells that were SARS-CoV-2-associated. Using the MIRA data, each spike-specific TCR was assigned both to the spike region to which the TCR was reactive and to a CD4 or CD8 class. Log10-transformed breadth and depth values were compared by one-way ANOVA with Sidak's multiple comparisons tests. This immuneACCESS table, as held by TCRdb, lists in-frame sequences with V and J called but not all clones. Of the missing ones, under half trace to an unresolved V gene in checked studies; the others have no known cause. The D gene and trimming were derived from the DNA, and the V and J assignments and clone size from that table. The sample yields approximately 140,000 clones; less than 95% were counted once. 1.3% of the sample goes to the ten largest clones.

The rearranged chain carries TRBV3-1 (or the pseudogene TRBV3-2) and TRBJ1-6; the D gene assignment is ambiguous. This TCR was sampled from an adult in good health. The sequencing used peripheral blood, collected on day 0 of AZD1222 vaccination. The CDR3 protein sequence reads: CASSDWYSPLHF. The sequence in DNA is TGTGCCAGCAGTGATTGGTATTCACCCCTCCACTTT.